The rows below give T cell receptor beta chains drawn from one sample of a study of blood T cell repertoires in COVID-19. TCRdb's table, derived via immunoSEQ multiplex PCR, lists solely in-frame clones and lacks some. The data contain about 150,000 clones, 87% of them seen just once; the ten biggest clones take up 8.6%. Sequencing was done on a sample of peripheral blood. These receptors originate from a woman aged 50 to 60 with active or convalescent COVID-19. CDR3s include the opening cysteine and the closing phenylalanine or tryptophan. Each record gives: J gene, V gene, D gene, clone size, CDR3 DNA, CDR3 protein. D genes are given only for firm matches. Size is omitted from some rows. Given values are once, few, many or a class for expanded clones.

j_call: TRBJ1-4; v_call: TRBV4-1; d_call: TRBD1; clone_size: NA; cdr3_nt: TGCGCCAGCAGCCCTATACAGGGGAATGAAAAACTGTTTTTT; cdr3_aa: CASSPIQGNEKLFF
j_call: TRBJ2-7; v_call: TRBV7-2; d_call: NA; clone_size: NA; cdr3_nt: TGTGCCAGCAGCTTAGCCCCAGGGCCCTACGAGCAGTACTTC; cdr3_aa: CASSLAPGPYEQYF
j_call: TRBJ2-2; v_call: TRBV7-6; d_call: NA; clone_size: NA; cdr3_nt: TGTGCCAGCAGCTTAGGGCAGACCGGGGAGCTGTTTTTT; cdr3_aa: CASSLGQTGELFF
j_call: TRBJ1-1; v_call: TRBV29-1; d_call: NA; clone_size: NA; cdr3_nt: TGCAGCGTTCGGACAGAGTGGACTGAAGCTTTCTTT; cdr3_aa: CSVRTEWTEAFF
j_call: TRBJ1-1; v_call: TRBV15; d_call: NA; clone_size: NA; cdr3_nt: TGTGCCACCAGCAGGGAGGGTTACACTGAAGCTTTCTTT; cdr3_aa: CATSREGYTEAFF
j_call: TRBJ2-3; v_call: TRBV28; d_call: TRBD2; clone_size: NA; cdr3_nt: TGTGCCAGCAGTTTTTTAGCGGGAGACAGAGATACGCAGTATTTT; cdr3_aa: CASSFLAGDRDTQYF
j_call: TRBJ1-4; v_call: TRBV6-5; d_call: NA; clone_size: NA; cdr3_nt: TGTGCCAGCAGTTACGCCCCGCGACAGCCAGATGAAAAACTGTTTTTT; cdr3_aa: CASSYAPRQPDEKLFF
j_call: TRBJ2-2; v_call: TRBV10-3; d_call: NA; clone_size: NA; cdr3_nt: TGTGCCATCAGTGAGCTTGAGACGAACACCGGGGAGCTGTTTTTT; cdr3_aa: CAISELETNTGELFF
j_call: TRBJ1-2; v_call: TRBV15; d_call: NA; clone_size: NA; cdr3_nt: TGTGCCACCAGCTCCCTGGGAGGGGACCCTAACTATGGCTACACCTTC; cdr3_aa: CATSSLGGDPNYGYTF
j_call: TRBJ2-5; v_call: TRBV15; d_call: NA; clone_size: few; cdr3_nt: TGTGCCACCAGCAGAGATTTTAATGCGGGTGGGCAAGAGACCCAGTACTTC; cdr3_aa: CATSRDFNAGGQETQYF
j_call: TRBJ2-7; v_call: TRBV18; d_call: NA; clone_size: NA; cdr3_nt: TGTGCCAGCTCGTCACGGTCCTACGAGCAGTACTTC; cdr3_aa: CASSSRSYEQYF
j_call: TRBJ2-7; v_call: TRBV20-1; d_call: TRBD1; clone_size: NA; cdr3_nt: TGCAGTGCTAAAGAACAGGGGGAGCAGTACTTC; cdr3_aa: CSAKEQGEQYF
j_call: TRBJ2-1; v_call: TRBV6-2/TRBV6-3; d_call: TRBD2; clone_size: NA; cdr3_nt: TGTGCCAGCAGTCCCAGCGGGAGTTATTACAATGAGCAGTTCTTC; cdr3_aa: CASSPSGSYYNEQFF
j_call: TRBJ2-3; v_call: TRBV5-1; d_call: TRBD2; clone_size: NA; cdr3_nt: TGCGCCAGCAGCGGTGGAGCGGGGGTTACAGATACGCAGTATTTT; cdr3_aa: CASSGGAGVTDTQYF
j_call: TRBJ1-2; v_call: TRBV9; d_call: NA; clone_size: NA; cdr3_nt: TGTGCCAGCAGCGATCGCCCTGACAGATCTTACTATGGCTACACCTTC; cdr3_aa: CASSDRPDRSYYGYTF
j_call: TRBJ2-5; v_call: TRBV27; d_call: NA; clone_size: NA; cdr3_nt: TGTGCCAGCAGTGCCCTTTCGGGGAGTGTGAAGACCCAGTACTTC; cdr3_aa: CASSALSGSVKTQYF
j_call: TRBJ1-3; v_call: TRBV6-2/TRBV6-3; d_call: NA; clone_size: NA; cdr3_nt: TGTGCCAGCAGTCCATGGACGGCCGGGGGCACCATATATTTT; cdr3_aa: CASSPWTAGGTIYF
j_call: TRBJ1-5; v_call: TRBV12-5; d_call: TRBD1; clone_size: NA; cdr3_nt: TGTGCTAGTGGTCCCTCTTGGGACAGTCGAAATAGCAATCAGCCCCAGCATTTT; cdr3_aa: CASGPSWDSRNSNQPQHF
j_call: TRBJ1-1; v_call: TRBV11-1; d_call: TRBD1; clone_size: NA; cdr3_nt: TGTGCCAGCAGCTACACAGGGGTAACTGAAGCTTTCTTT; cdr3_aa: CASSYTGVTEAFF
j_call: TRBJ2-5; v_call: TRBV7-3; d_call: NA; clone_size: NA; cdr3_nt: TGTGCCAGCAGCTTAACACGGACAGAAGAGACCCAGTACTTC; cdr3_aa: CASSLTRTEETQYF
j_call: TRBJ1-1; v_call: TRBV5-1; d_call: NA; clone_size: NA; cdr3_nt: TGCGCCAGCAGCATGAGGGTCGGTACTGAAGCTTTCTTT; cdr3_aa: CASSMRVGTEAFF
j_call: TRBJ1-2; v_call: TRBV4-3; d_call: TRBD1; clone_size: NA; cdr3_nt: TGCGCCAGCAGCCAAGATTACGGGACAGGGGGCTATGGCTACACCTTC; cdr3_aa: CASSQDYGTGGYGYTF